The 16 T cell receptor beta chains presented below share a single source sample, sequenced in a study of T cell repertoires in cytomegalovirus infection. TCRdb re-called the reads with MiXCR, one entry per CDR3 protein. This sample carries approximately 910,000 distinct CDR3 sequences, roughly 31% of them seen once, and the ten largest clones take roughly 12%. No antigen has been identified for these receptors. This sample comprised cultured CD8+ T cells from PBMCs, obtained from culture after CMV antigen stimulation. Receptors originate from a human donor in good health (CMV status not recorded). Some clones in this sample may be carry-over from other donors' samples.

The chain is built from TRBV6-1 and TRBJ1-1, with D possibly TRBD1 on 5 matching bases. Trimming removed 3 bases from V and 0 bases from J, with 11 bases in between. The germline V gene has CDR1 MNHNS and CDR2 SASEGT. The CDR3 has 15 residues. DNA for the CDR3: TGTGCCAGCAGTGATGTTCTGGGGCTGAACACTGAAGCTTTCTTT. This encodes CASSDVLGLNTEAFF.

Only one count was recorded for this clonotype. V gene TRBV19 combines with J gene TRBJ1-4; D not resolved. This CDR3 contains 16 residues. V was trimmed by 3 bases and J by 7 bases, leaving 18 bases between them. CDR1 and CDR2 from the germline V gene are LNHDA and SQIVND (reference sequence). CDR3 residues: CASSMGFGQLSEKLFF. DNA for the CDR3: TGTGCCAGTAGTATGGGTTTCGGGCAGTTGAGTGAAAAACTGTTTTTT.

V is TRBV10-3 and J is TRBJ2-7; a weak D match, TRBD1 (6 bases). The CDR3 runs to 12 residues. From germline, CDR1 is ENHRY and CDR2 SYGVKD. Trimming stripped 5 bases from V and 5 bases from J, with 10 bases between. CDR3 sequence: CAISTGSNEQYV. The CDR3 DNA reads as TGTGCCATCAGTACAGGGTCCAACGAGCAGTACGTC.

In its sample, this clonotype was seen a few times. The chain has TRBV4-1 and TRBJ1-2; unclear D gene. V was cut by 1 base and J by 6 bases, with 9 bases left in between. The CDR3 sequence is 13 residues long. Germline V gene sequence: CDR1 MGHRA, CDR2 YSYEKL. In DNA form, the CDR3 reads TGCGCCAGCAGCCAAGGGGGTTATAATGGCTACACCTTC. Protein product: CASSQGGYNGYTF.

This clonotype was detected many times. The chain has TRBV7-2 and TRBJ1-2, with D uncertain. The CDR3 is made up of 11 amino acids. Germline CDR1 and CDR2: SGHTA and FQGNSA. Trimming took off 11 bases at V and 7 bases at J, with 14 bases between the two ends. CDR3 sequence reads: CAFPKGGGYTF. DNA of the CDR3: TGTGCCTTCCCGAAGGGCGGTGGCTACACCTTC.

The chain combines TRBV28 with TRBJ2-1, with TRBD2 as a possible D gene (6 bases). Germline V gene sequence: CDR1 MDHEN, CDR2 SYDVKM. V lost 1 base, J lost 4 bases, and 11 bases lay in between. There are 15 residues in the CDR3. CDR3 DNA: TGTGCCAGCAGTTTATTCCGGAGCGGGTACAATGAGCAGTTCTTC. It specifies CASSLFRSGYNEQFF. Drawing the rest from reference TRBV28 and TRBJ2-1, the complete variable domain is DVKVTQSSRYLVKRTGEKVFLECVQDMDHENMFWYRQDPGLGLRLIYFSYDVKMKEKGDIPEGYSVSREKKERFSLILESASTNQTSMYLCASSLFRSGYNEQFFGPGTRLTVL.

The V call is TRBV9, the J call TRBJ2-1; TRBD2 agrees at 8 bases. The length of the CDR3 is 17 residues. The germline V gene has CDR1 SGDLS and CDR2 YYNGEE. V gave up 4 bases and J gave up 0 bases; unmatched junction bases: 9. In DNA form, the CDR3 reads TGTGCCAGCAGCCCCCTAGGACTAGCAGGCTCCTACAATGAGCAGTTCTTC. Amino acids: CASSPLGLAGSYNEQFF.

V and J are TRBV27 and TRBJ2-3; the D gene is possibly TRBD1 (5 bases). Trimming shortened V by 3 bases and J by 1 base, and 11 bases separated the two germline ends. Germline-derived CDR1 and CDR2 are MNHEY and SMNVEV (reference sequence). The CDR3 is made up of 15 amino acids. The CDR3, as DNA: TGTGCCAGCAGTTTGGTAAGACAGCGCACAGATACGCAGTATTTT. This translates into CASSLVRQRTDTQYF.

This chain uses TRBV7-6 with TRBJ1-2; 7 positions match TRBD1. Germline V gene sequence: CDR1 SGHVS, CDR2 FNYEAQ. V shed 3 bases, J shed 0 bases, and the junction held 4 bases outside the gene matches. This CDR3 has 15 amino acids. The CDR3 loop reads CASSFGQDPNYGYTF. The CDR3 DNA is TGTGCCAGCAGCTTCGGACAGGATCCTAACTATGGCTACACCTTC.

The table lists this clonotype with a few counts. The V and J genes are TRBV4-1 and TRBJ2-3; 7 bases align to TRBD2. Germline trimming cut 0 bases from V and 1 base from J; bases unmatched to any gene: 4. In germline, CDR1 is MGHRA, CDR2 YSYEKL. This CDR3 spans 16 amino acids. CDR3 protein: CASSQDGGGGTDTQYF. The CDR3 region has the DNA TGCGCCAGCAGCCAAGATGGGGGGGGTGGCACAGATACGCAGTATTTT.

The sample holds a few counts of this clonotype. CDR3 sequence reads: CASSSFRGGRDNEQFF. The CDR3 DNA follows: TGTGCCAGCAGCTCATTTCGGGGGGGCCGGGACAATGAGCAGTTCTTC. This chain joins TRBV6-5 and TRBJ2-1; 8 bases line up with TRBD2. The germline V gene encodes CDR1 MNHEY and CDR2 SVGAGI. V was clipped by 6 bases and J by 5 bases; unmatched bases: 12. There are 16 residues in the CDR3.

The chain couples TRBV12-3 or TRBV12-4 to TRBJ1-4; no definite D call. The CDR3 loop spans 14 amino acids. V lost 3 bases, J lost 1 base, and 6 bases lay in between. DNA for the CDR3: TGTGCCAGCAGTTTCCCGGGAACTAATGAAAAACTGTTTTTT. Its translation is CASSFPGTNEKLFF.

This rearrangement joins TRBV6-6 to TRBJ2-7; no reliable D call. The CDR3 spans 13 residues. Trimming removed 0 bases from V and 7 bases from J, with 10 bases in between. In germline, CDR1 is MNHNY, CDR2 SVGAGI (reference sequence). CDR3: CASSYSGATEQYF. In DNA, the CDR3 is TGTGCCAGCAGTTACTCGGGCGCCACAGAGCAGTACTTC.

This clonotype turned up a few times. The rearrangement links TRBV11-2 to TRBJ1-4, with TRBD1 matching over 8 bases. Germline lookup yields CDR1 SGHAT and CDR2 FQNNGV. The CDR3 extends over 15 amino acids. Trimming at V came to 1 base and at J to 5 bases, leaving 3 bases not matched to a gene. CDR3 sequence reads: CASSLGRGLNEKLFF. CDR3 nucleotides: TGTGCCAGCAGCTTAGGCAGGGGGCTAAATGAAAAACTGTTTTTT.

This clonotype has more than one count but fewer than ten. The chain links TRBV7-9 to TRBJ2-3; TRBD2 aligns across 12 bases. Germline CDR1 and CDR2: SEHNR and FQNEAQ (reference sequence). The CDR3 totals 18 residues. V shed 3 bases, J shed 0 bases, and the junction held 7 bases outside the gene matches. The CDR3 bases are TGTGCCAGCAGCTTCCCTAGCGGGGGGGCATATAGCACAGATACGCAGTATTTT. Encoded protein: CASSFPSGGAYSTDTQYF.

This clonotype was seen a single time. Since a much larger clone is just one base distant, this may be a read error. The V call is TRBV7-8, the J call TRBJ2-7, with 8 bases fitting TRBD1. Germline V lookup: CDR1 SGHVS, CDR2 FQNEAQ. Unmatched junction bases numbered 15, after V lost 5 bases and J lost 9 bases. This CDR3 region has 15 residues. The CDR3 here is CASSQRTGKRDGQYF. As DNA, the CDR3 is TGTGCCAGCAGCCAGAGGACAGGGAAGAGGGACGGGCAGTACTTC.